This T cell receptor (beta chain) was sequenced during a study of regulatory T cells in long-lasting Graves disease. Time point given: newly diagnosed GD, antithyroid drugs for less than 3 months. Following extraction of RNA from PBMCs, that RNA was used to make the TCR library. EDTA tubes held approximately 8.8 milliliters of peripheral blood from each patient. Arm-PCR of CDR3 regions and iRepertoire HTBI primers were used to build TCR beta libraries. TCRdb processed the multiplex PCR reads anew with MiXCR; each CDR3 protein has one entry. The table records about half a million distinct CDR3 sequences, more than 10% of them present only once. Whole-study findings and limits: Only peripheral blood was studied, not thyroid tissue.

This clonotype was recorded at least ten times. The antigen remains unidentified. J lost 5 bases, V lost 2 bases, and 7 bases had no gene match. Germline-derived CDR1 and CDR2 are KGHSH and LQKENI. The CDR3 is made up of 15 amino acids. These data also formed part of another study, on T cells in Graves' hyperthyroidism and ophthalmopathy. According to that study: During a first-round RT-PCR of the TCR CDR3, the HTBI primer set was used.

This specimen was peripheral blood mononuclear cells (PBMCs), taken at new diagnosis, from a patient treated with antithyroid drugs. This clonotype was sampled from a woman aged 25 to 39 with Graves disease. This chain joins TRBV18 and TRBJ2-7; 9 bases are shared with TRBD1. The chain's CDR3 is CASSPGTGWVDEQYF. As DNA, the CDR3 is TGTGCCAGCTCACCAGGGACAGGGTGGGTCGACGAGCAGTACTTC.